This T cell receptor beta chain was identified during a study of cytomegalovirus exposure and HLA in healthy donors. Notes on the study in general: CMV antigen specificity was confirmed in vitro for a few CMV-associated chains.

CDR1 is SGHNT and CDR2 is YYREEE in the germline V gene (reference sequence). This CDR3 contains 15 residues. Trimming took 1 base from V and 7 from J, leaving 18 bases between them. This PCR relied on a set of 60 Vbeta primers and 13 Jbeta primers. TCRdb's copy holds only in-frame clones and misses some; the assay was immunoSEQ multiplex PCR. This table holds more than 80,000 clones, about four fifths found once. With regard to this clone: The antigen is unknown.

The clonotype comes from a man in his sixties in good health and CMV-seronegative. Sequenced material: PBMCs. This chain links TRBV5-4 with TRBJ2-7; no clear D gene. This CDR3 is CASSLWVDAKREQYF. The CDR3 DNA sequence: TGTGCCAGCAGCTTGTGGGTCGACGCGAAGAGGGAGCAGTACTTC.